This T cell receptor beta chain was found in a study of graft-versus-host responses after intestinal transplantation. Study as a whole: Every recipient underwent anti-thymocyte globulin induction, then tacrolimus and steroids for three to four years.

Germline trimming cut 6 bases from V and 4 bases from J; bases unmatched to any gene: 10. This CDR3 is built from 15 residues. CDR1 is SGHNT, CDR2 YYREEE, per germline (reference sequence). The protocol was immunoSEQ multiplex PCR, while the TCRdb copy is restricted to in-frame clones and leaves out a portion. The repertoire holds 88,000 or so clones, with roughly 90% as singletons. Comment on this clone: Its antigen is not identified.

The specimen comprised unstimulated CD4+ T cells sorted from spleen or lymph node cells, sampled before intestinal transplant. V usage is TRBV5-4 and J usage is TRBJ2-3; the match to TRBD2 covers 8 bases. This TCR was recovered from a human donor who received an intestinal transplant. CDR3 DNA: TGTGCCAGCACCCACGGACTAGCCGGGGCAGATACGCAGTATTTT. Protein: CASTHGLAGADTQYF.